Below, 25 T cell receptor beta chains from the same sample are listed, as sequenced in a study of blood T cell repertoires in COVID-19 (dated by TCRdb to between 2020 and 2021). Receptor libraries were prepared by the immunoSEQ multiplex PCR assay. TCRdb holds this immuneACCESS table with in-frame rearrangements only. Some clones are missing; in checked studies, unresolved V genes explain under half, and the rest has no known cause. A total of roughly 340,000 clones appear in this sample, roughly 86% of them only once. The biggest ten clones account for about 1.9% of the sample. The sequenced sample consisted of PBMCs or T cells enriched from blood (not recorded which). The receptor source for this set is a man between 35 and 55 years old in a cohort exposed to, infected with or recovered from COVID-19 (not recorded which).

The rearrangement uses TRBV5-6 and TRBJ1-4; D gene uncertain. The CDR3 extends over 13 amino acids. CDR1 SGHDT and CDR2 YYEEEE come from the germline V gene. V lost 6 bases, J lost 6 bases, and 12 bases lay in between. CDR3 sequence reads: CASTRGSDEKLFF. Here the CDR3 DNA reads TGTGCCAGCACCAGAGGGTCGGATGAAAAACTGTTTTTT.

The chain links TRBV4-2 to TRBJ2-7; maybe TRBD2 (6 bases). Trimming shortened V by 1 base and J by 4 bases, and 20 bases separated the two germline ends. The length of the CDR3 is 17 residues. The V gene's germline CDR1 is LGHNA and CDR2 YNFKEQ. The CDR3, as DNA: TGTGCCAGCAGCCAAGGCCCCGGGGAGGCGTCGGGATACGAGCAGTACTTC. It translates to CASSQGPGEASGYEQYF.

The genes are TRBV7-8 and TRBJ2-1; TRBD2 aligns across 8 bases. This CDR3 contains 15 residues. V shed 5 bases and J 9 bases; nucleotides not matched to a gene: 12. The germline V gene has CDR1 SGHVS and CDR2 FQNEAQ. In DNA, the CDR3 is TGTGCCAGCAGCCCCGGGACTAGGGTTGGCGGTGAGCAGTTCTTC. Translating gives CASSPGTRVGGEQFF.

V gene TRBV11-2 combines with J gene TRBJ2-1, with TRBD1 identical over 12 bases. Germline V CDR1 and CDR2: SGHAT, FQNNGV. The ends lost 2 bases at V and 8 bases at J; junction bases unmatched: 4. There are 15 residues in the CDR3. The DNA of the CDR3 is TGTGCCAGCAGCTTACGGGGACAGGGGGCAGATGAGCAGTTCTTC. It yields the protein CASSLRGQGADEQFF.

The V gene is TRBV7-3, the J gene TRBJ2-3; a possible D gene is TRBD2 (5 bases). Between the trimmed V and J ends, which lost 7 bases and 2 bases, there was a span of 10 bases. Germline values: CDR1 SGHTA, CDR2 FQGTGA. This CDR3 spans 13 amino acids. CDR3 residues: CASIALTTDTQYF. CDR3 sequence (DNA): TGTGCCAGCATAGCGCTTACCACAGATACGCAGTATTTT.

This chain uses TRBV28 with TRBJ1-2; 8 nucleotides match TRBD1. CDR3 length: 15 residues. Looked up from germline, CDR1 is MDHEN and CDR2 is SYDVKM. The trim removed 3 bases at V and 8 bases at J, leaving 11 bases unmatched. The CDR3 spells CASSLTPTGAGGYTF. The CDR3 region has the DNA TGTGCCAGCAGTTTGACCCCGACAGGGGCGGGGGGCTACACCTTC.

This chain connects TRBV27 to TRBJ1-5; a possible D gene is TRBD1 (6 bases). The CDR3 extends over 14 amino acids. CDR1 and CDR2 from the germline V gene are MNHEY and SMNVEV (reference sequence). V dropped 2 bases and J dropped 5 bases, with 10 bases sitting between them. In nucleotides, the CDR3 is TGTGCCAGCAGTTTAAGGGCAGGGGATCAGCCCCAGCATTTT. Its protein product is CASSLRAGDQPQHF.

J is TRBJ2-1 and V is TRBV29-1, with 9 bases lining up with TRBD2. The CDR3 has 12 amino acids. Germline V gene data show CDR1 as SQVTM and CDR2 as ANQGSEA. V was clipped by 6 bases and J by 7 bases; unmatched bases: 4. CDR3 amino acids: CSVAGGGNEQFF. Here the CDR3 DNA reads TGCAGCGTAGCGGGAGGAGGGAATGAGCAGTTCTTC.

The table lists this clone with many counts. The chain couples TRBV9 to TRBJ2-1; D is possibly TRBD1 (5 bases). CDR1 is SGDLS, CDR2 YYNGEE, per germline. CDR3 length: 13 amino acids. Trimming left V 0 bases short and J 7 bases short, with 8 bases between. Here the CDR3 reads CASSVEGVNEQFF. CDR3 nucleotides: TGTGCCAGCAGCGTAGAAGGGGTGAATGAGCAGTTCTTC.

V is TRBV11-2 and J is TRBJ2-3; 7 nucleotides align to TRBD2. Unmatched junction bases numbered 3, after V lost 1 base and J lost 2 bases. This CDR3 contains 15 residues. Germline CDR1 is SGHAT and CDR2 is FQNNGV. In nucleotides, the CDR3 is TGTGCCAGCAGCTTAGCGGGGGGAATCACAGATACGCAGTATTTT. Residues: CASSLAGGITDTQYF.

The rearrangement joins TRBV7-9 to TRBJ1-2; D perhaps matches TRBD1 (5 bases). The V gene lost 3 bases and the J gene lost 0 bases, with 8 bases spanning the gap. CDR1 is SEHNR and CDR2 is FQNEAQ in the germline V gene (reference sequence). The CDR3 extends over 14 amino acids. This CDR3 reads CASSFGGANYGYTF. In DNA form, the CDR3 reads TGTGCCAGCAGCTTCGGGGGAGCTAACTATGGCTACACCTTC.

The rearrangement joins TRBV7-6 to TRBJ1-2, with 8 bases lining up with TRBD1. The CDR3 is 15 residues long. With V trimmed by 4 bases and J by 4 bases, 8 bases remained unmatched. Germline CDR1 reads SGHVS; CDR2 reads FNYEAQ. CDR3 region: CASSSLDRGPYGYTF. The CDR3 coding sequence is TGTGCCAGCAGCTCCCTCGACAGGGGTCCCTATGGCTACACCTTC.

The V and J genes are TRBV28 and TRBJ2-2; 10 bases agree with TRBD2. This CDR3 contains 15 residues. Trimming cost V 5 bases and J 6 bases; bases outside gene matches: 6. Germline loops: CDR1 MDHEN, CDR2 SYDVKM. The CDR3 nucleotides read TGTGCCAGCAGTCCCGGGACTAGCGCCCCCGGGGAGCTGTTTTTT. It specifies CASSPGTSAPGELFF.

The chain is built from TRBV14 and TRBJ2-1; 12 nucleotides line up with TRBD2. This CDR3 comprises 15 residues. J lost 7 bases, V lost 1 base, and 2 bases had no gene match. Germline lookup yields CDR1 SGHDN and CDR2 FVKESK. The DNA of the CDR3 is TGTGCCAGCAGCCAAGGACTAGCGGGAGTGAATGAGCAGTTCTTC. Residues: CASSQGLAGVNEQFF. The complete variable domain, with remaining parts taken from reference TRBV14 and TRBJ2-1, reads EAGVTQFPSHSVIEKGQTVTLRCDPISGHDNLYWYRRVMGKEIKFLLHFVKESKQDESGMPNNRFLAERTGGTYSTLKVQPAELEDSGVYFCASSQGLAGVNEQFFGPGTRLTVL.

A single count supports this clone. The sample holds other DNA sequences that translate to the same CDR3. The chain links TRBV27 to TRBJ1-5; 8 bases match TRBD1. Trimming cost V 2 bases and J 1 base; bases outside gene matches: 1. The CDR3 covers 15 residues. CDR1 is MNHEY, CDR2 SMNVEV, per germline (reference sequence). CDR3 sequence (DNA): TGTGCCAGCAGTTTACAGGGGGCAAGCAATCAGCCCCAGCATTTT. Translating gives CASSLQGASNQPQHF.

This clone was seen only a few times. The chain combines TRBV28 with TRBJ1-3, with 7 bases that match TRBD1. The CDR3 runs 15 residues. Trimming at V came to 5 bases and at J to 1 base, leaving 5 bases not matched to a gene. Germline CDR1 is MDHEN and CDR2 is SYDVKM. The CDR3 protein is CASSPRQGSGNTIYF. CDR3 sequence (DNA): TGTGCCAGCAGTCCAAGACAGGGTTCTGGAAACACCATATATTTT.

The chain uses TRBV29-1 and TRBJ2-4; perhaps TRBD1 as D (6 bases). The V end lost 3 bases, the J end lost 7 bases, and 13 bases lay between the germline ends. Germline V lookup: CDR1 SQVTM, CDR2 ANQGSEA. The CDR3 is 13 residues long. CDR3 in DNA: TGCAGCGTTGAGGTCGCAGGGGTGAACATTCAGTACTTC. It encodes CSVEVAGVNIQYF.

This clone was observed a few times. V usage is TRBV4-2 and J usage is TRBJ1-4; D perhaps matches TRBD1 (5 bases). V was pared by 1 base and J by 8 bases, with 14 bases between. CDR3 length: 15 amino acids. Germline CDR1 reads LGHNA; CDR2 reads YNFKEQ. The CDR3 spells CASSQGGQGNEKLFF. In nucleotides, the CDR3 is TGTGCCAGCAGCCAAGGGGGTCAGGGAAACGAAAAACTGTTTTTT.

With respect to this clone: The sample carries other DNA sequences with the same CDR3. This chain's CDR3 is CASSLGSGSYNEQFF. The CDR3 nucleotides read TGTGCCAGCAGTTTAGGCAGCGGGAGCTACAATGAGCAGTTCTTC. This chain uses TRBV27 with TRBJ2-1; the match to TRBD2 covers 8 bases. The CDR3 sequence is 15 residues long. Germline CDR1 is MNHEY and CDR2 is SMNVEV (reference sequence). Germline trimming cut 2 bases from V and 3 bases from J; bases unmatched to any gene: 3.

The chain joins TRBV28 to TRBJ2-1, with 9 nucleotides matching TRBD1. Trimming removed 7 bases from V and 6 bases from J; junction bases left unmatched: 10. The germline gives CDR1 MDHEN, CDR2 SYDVKM. The CDR3 contains 15 residues. The DNA of the CDR3 is TGTGCCAGCACCACACCGGGACAGGGAAGCAATGAGCAGTTCTTC. It codes for CASTTPGQGSNEQFF.

This sequence joins TRBV10-1 and TRBJ2-3, with TRBD1 as a possible D gene (6 bases). The CDR3 extends over 15 amino acids. The V end was cut by 6 bases, the J end by 4 bases, with 17 bases between. Germline V gene data show CDR1 as WNHNN and CDR2 as SYGVQD (reference sequence). CDR3 residues: CASSRGGVGADTQYF. In DNA form, the CDR3 reads TGCGCCAGCAGCAGAGGGGGTGTCGGCGCAGATACGCAGTATTTT.

This chain joins TRBV28 and TRBJ2-7; 9 bases match TRBD1. The CDR3 is 15 amino acids. V lost 5 bases and J lost 4; bases outside the gene matches: 9. CDR1 is MDHEN and CDR2 is SYDVKM in the germline V gene. The CDR3 sequence: CASSDLTGGRYEQYF. The CDR3, as DNA: TGTGCCAGCAGTGATTTGACAGGGGGTAGGTACGAGCAGTACTTC.

CDR3 amino acids: CAVGGYTGELFF. In DNA, the CDR3 is TGTGCCGTGGGAGGGTACACCGGGGAGCTGTTTTTT. The chain couples TRBV10-3 to TRBJ2-2, with 7 bases lining up with TRBD2. Germline V CDR1 and CDR2: ENHRY, SYGVKD. Trimming took 11 bases from V and 3 from J; bases not matched to a gene: 3. CDR3 length: 12 amino acids.

This chain uses TRBV11-2 with TRBJ1-1; the D is unclear. Germline CDR1 is SGHAT and CDR2 is FQNNGV. V lost 1 base and J 3 bases, leaving 12 bases between the germline ends. The CDR3 totals 15 residues. CDR3 nucleotides: TGTGCCAGCAGCTTAGTAGGGTTGAGGGACACTGAAGCTTTCTTT. Residues: CASSLVGLRDTEAFF.

In nucleotides, the CDR3 is TGTGCCAGCAGCAATTATCAGTTTTCCAATCAGCCCCAGCATTTT. Its translation: CASSNYQFSNQPQHF. V usage is TRBV21-1 and J usage is TRBJ1-5; whether TRBD1, the table's D call, matches the DNA was not checked. TRBV21-1 is a pseudogene segment. This CDR3 comprises 15 residues.